This is a list of T cell receptor beta chains from one sample in a study of Graves' ophthalmopathy and Graves' hyperthyroidism. Each CDR3 protein is one row after TCRdb ran MiXCR on the multiplex PCR reads. The table records 200,000 to 250,000 distinct CDR3 sequences, about 22% of them present only once. The material sequenced was peripheral blood. The receptors derive from a woman between 50 and 59 years old with Graves' ophthalmopathy. CDR3s include the opening cysteine and the closing phenylalanine or tryptophan. A D gene is named only where the DNA matches it firmly. A row's size may be missing; if present it is once, few, many or a size class.

>TRBD2|TRBJ2-2|TRBV11-1|many
TGTGCCAGCAGCCCGAGGACTAGCGGGGTGAACACCGGGGAGCTGTTTTTT
CASSPRTSGVNTGELFF
>NA|TRBJ1-1|TRBV14|many
TGTGCCAGCAGCCCTATGTACTCCACCCAGGGGACTGAAGCTTTCTTT
CASSPMYSTQGTEAFF
>NA|TRBJ1-1|TRBV29-1|many
TGCAGCGTTTGTAACAGGGAGAGCACTGAAGCTTTCTTT
CSVCNRESTEAFF
>NA|TRBJ2-5|TRBV12-3/TRBV12-4|NA
TGTGCCAGCAAAACCAAACGGGACTGGCCGGAGACCCAGTACTTC
CASKTKRDWPETQYF
>NA|TRBJ2-1|TRBV7-9|many
TGTGCCAGCACCCTAGCGTCGCCAGAGGAGCAGTTCTTC
CASTLASPEEQFF
>NA|TRBJ1-1|TRBV7-2|many
TGTGCCAGCAGCTTAGCTACAGGGTCGTTGAACACTGAAGCTTTCTTT
CASSLATGSLNTEAFF
>NA|TRBJ2-2|TRBV24-1|many
TGTGCCACCAGTGATTGGGGGGGCCGGAACACCGGGGAGCTGTTTTTT
CATSDWGGRNTGELFF
>NA|TRBJ1-2|TRBV19|many
TGTGCCAGCGTTGATAGGGGAAACTATGGCTACACCTTC
CASVDRGNYGYTF
>TRBD1|TRBJ2-5|TRBV20-1|many
TGCAGTGCTAGGGGAATAGACAGGGCGAGCCAAGAGACCCAGTACTTC
CSARGIDRASQETQYF
>TRBD1|TRBJ2-2|TRBV5-1|many
TGCGCCAGCAGCAAAGGACAGGGGGCTTACGGGGAGCTGTTTTTT
CASSKGQGAYGELFF
>TRBD1|TRBJ1-1|TRBV5-1|many
TGCGCCAGCAGCTTGGCCGGGACAGGGGCCCTGGGGACTGAAGCTTTCTTT
CASSLAGTGALGTEAFF
>TRBD1|TRBJ1-5|TRBV7-8|many
TGTGCCAGCAGCCAGGGGGTCAATCAGCCCCAGCATTTT
CASSQGVNQPQHF
>TRBD1|TRBJ2-7|TRBV29-1|NA
TGCAGTCGTCAAAGCCCGGGACAGGGAATACACTACGAGCAGTACTTC
CSRQSPGQGIHYEQYF
>NA|TRBJ1-5|TRBV6-1|many
TGTGCCAGCAGCAGAATACCGGTGCAGGGGAACAATCAGCCCCAGCATTTT
CASSRIPVQGNNQPQHF
>NA|TRBJ2-7|TRBV12-3/TRBV12-4|many
TGTGCCCCCCCATACGAGCAGTACTTC
CAPPYEQYF
>NA|TRBJ1-5|TRBV5-7|many
TGTGCCAGCAGCTCGGACAGCAATCAGCCCCAGCATTTT
CASSSDSNQPQHF
>NA|TRBJ2-7|TRBV12-3/TRBV12-4|many
TGTGCCAGCAGCTCGGGGCGAAACTACGAGCAGTACTTC
CASSSGRNYEQYF
>NA|TRBJ1-1|TRBV6-5|NA
TGTGCCGGCAGTAACCGACAGGAAGCTTTCTTT
CAGSNRQEAFF
>NA|TRBJ2-2|TRBV10-3|NA
TGTGCCATCAGTGAGTTGACGTTTGCCACGAACAACACCGGGGAGCTGTTTTTT
CAISELTFATNNTGELFF
>NA|TRBJ2-7|TRBV18|many
TGTGCCAGCTCACCCGGTGCAGGGTTCTACGAGCAGTACTTC
CASSPGAGFYEQYF
>NA|TRBJ1-6|TRBV6-5|many
TGTGCCAGCAGTTATAGATGGGAACCTTCTGGGGTAAAGAATTCACCCCTCCACTTT
CASSYRWEPSGVKNSPLHF
>TRBD1|TRBJ2-2|TRBV24-1|many
TGTGCCACCAGCGGGACAGATCCGAACACCGGGGAGCTGTTTTTT
CATSGTDPNTGELFF
>TRBD1|TRBJ2-4|TRBV15|many
TGTGCCACCAGCCCCGGGACAGGAAAAAACATTCAGTACTTC
CATSPGTGKNIQYF
>TRBD2|TRBJ2-5|TRBV20-1|many
TGCAGTGCCCCCCTAGCGGGAGGCCTCGGGGGGACCCAGTACTTC
CSAPLAGGLGGTQYF
>TRBD1|TRBJ2-7|TRBV12-3/TRBV12-4|NA
TGTGCCAGCAGCAATACAGGGGGCTTAGGCGAGCAGTACTTC
CASSNTGGLGEQYF
>TRBD1|TRBJ2-7|TRBV18|few
TGTGCCAGCTCACTCTCCAGGGACAGGGCTTACGAGCAGTACTTC
CASSLSRDRAYEQYF
>TRBD1|TRBJ1-2|TRBV20-1|many
TGCAGTGCTAGAGGACAGGGTTTGGACTATGGCTACACCTTC
CSARGQGLDYGYTF
>NA|TRBJ2-2|TRBV10-2|few
TGCGCCAGCAGTGAGGCGAGGTCCAGAACCGGGGAGCTGTTTTTT
CASSEARSRTGELFF
>NA|TRBJ1-6|TRBV20-1|NA
TGCAGTGCCTTCGACGGCTATAATTCACCCCTCCACTTT
CSAFDGYNSPLHF
>NA|TRBJ2-7|TRBV5-1|many
TGCGCCAGCAGCTTGGAAGCCGGATACGAGCAGTACTTC
CASSLEAGYEQYF
>TRBD1|TRBJ2-7|TRBV20-1|many
TGCAGTGCTAGCGGTGGGACAGGGGATTTCGAGCAGTACTTC
CSASGGTGDFEQYF
>NA|TRBJ1-2|TRBV12-3/TRBV12-4|many
TGTGCCAGCAGTTCAGGGACGGAGTCTATCGACTATGGCTACACCTTC
CASSSGTESIDYGYTF
>NA|TRBJ1-6|TRBV19|few
TGTGCCAGTAGCGGATTAGGTTATAATTCACCCCTCCACTTT
CASSGLGYNSPLHF
>NA|TRBJ2-7|TRBV7-2|many
TGTGCCAGCAGCGACAGGGGCGGGAGATTGGGGGAGCAGTACTTC
CASSDRGGRLGEQYF
>NA|TRBJ1-1|TRBV20-1|many
TGCAGTGCTGGCGCGGCGAGAAACACTGAAGCTTTCTTT
CSAGAARNTEAFF
>NA|TRBJ1-1|TRBV2|NA
TGTGCCAGCAGGGCCCAAGTTACCACTGAAGCTTTCTTT
CASRAQVTTEAFF
>NA|TRBJ1-1|TRBV2|many
TGTGCCAGCAGAGTCGAGGGACCGAACACTGAAGCTTTCTTT
CASRVEGPNTEAFF
>NA|TRBJ2-5|TRBV30|many
TGTGCCTGGAGTGTAGATACACTCCGGTACTTC
CAWSVDTLRYF
>TRBD2|TRBJ2-7|TRBV30|many
TGTGCCTGGAGGGCTAGCGGGTACTACGAGCAGTACTTC
CAWRASGYYEQYF
>TRBD1|TRBJ2-2|TRBV12-3/TRBV12-4|many
TGTGCCAGCAGTAAGGGACAGGCGGCCGGGGAGCTGTTTTTT
CASSKGQAAGELFF
>TRBD1|TRBJ1-2|TRBV6-1|once
TGTGCCAGCAGTAAATCCGGGACAGGTCGAGGCTACACCTTC
CASSKSGTGRGYTF
>TRBD2|TRBJ2-5|TRBV20-1|many
TGCAGTGCAGAACCCCGGACTAGCGGGAGGGAGACCCAGTACTTC
CSAEPRTSGRETQYF
>TRBD1|TRBJ1-5|TRBV6-2/TRBV6-3|many
TGTGCCAGCAGTTACTTAAGGATGAACAGGGGGAATTTCCAGCCCCAGCATTTT
CASSYLRMNRGNFQPQHF
>NA|TRBJ1-2|TRBV28|many
TGTGCCAGCAGGGCGGGTATAGACTATGGCTACACCTTC
CASRAGIDYGYTF
>NA|TRBJ2-7|TRBV27|many
TGTGCCAGCAGTTTATTAGGGGATGCCGAGCAGTACTTC
CASSLLGDAEQYF
>TRBD1|TRBJ2-4|TRBV27|many
TGTGCCAGCAGTTTGACAGGGAGACGAGCCAAAAACATTCAGTACTTC
CASSLTGRRAKNIQYF
>TRBD1|TRBJ1-1|TRBV6-1|many
TGTGCCAGCAGCAGGGACAGGCTGGGGACTGAAGCTTTCTTT
CASSRDRLGTEAFF
>NA|TRBJ2-2|TRBV20-1|many
TGCAGTGCTAGAGCGAGGTTCTCAACAATAGGGACCGGGGAGCTGTTTTTT
CSARARFSTIGTGELFF
>NA|TRBJ2-7|TRBV30|few
TGTGCCTGGAGTTCGGGTAGCTCCTACGAGCAGTACTTC
CAWSSGSSYEQYF
>TRBD1|TRBJ2-2|TRBV2|many
TGTGCCAGCAGTTGGGACAGGGGGAACACCGGGGAGCTGTTTTTT
CASSWDRGNTGELFF
>NA|TRBJ2-5|TRBV7-2|NA
TGTGCCAGCAGCTTCGATGTGCGGCTAGAGACCCAGTACTTC
CASSFDVRLETQYF
>NA|TRBJ2-7|TRBV6-1|many
TGTGCCAGCAGTGCGATCTACGAGCAGTACTTC
CASSAIYEQYF
>NA|TRBJ2-3|TRBV6-1|many
TGTGCCAGCAGCGGGTGGATGAGCACAGATACGCAGTATTTT
CASSGWMSTDTQYF
>NA|TRBJ2-4|TRBV12-3/TRBV12-4|many
TGTGCCAGCAGTAGGGCGGGAGCCAAAAACATTCAGTACTTC
CASSRAGAKNIQYF
>TRBD1|TRBJ1-2|TRBV6-1|NA
TGTGCCAGCAGTAGAGGACAGGGCACGGCCGGCTACACCTTC
CASSRGQGTAGYTF
>NA|TRBJ2-6|TRBV5-1|NA
TGCGCCAGCAGCTTGGGGCGCGGGCCATCCTCTGGGGCCAACGTCCTGACTTTC
CASSLGRGPSSGANVLTF
>NA|TRBJ2-4|TRBV29-1|few
TGCAGCGTTTTCGGGAACTCCGCCAAAAACATTCAGTACTTC
CSVFGNSAKNIQYF
>NA|TRBJ2-2|TRBV11-3|many
TGTGCCAGCAGCTCGAGACCGGGGAAGGGCACCGGGGAGCTGTTTTTT
CASSSRPGKGTGELFF
>NA|TRBJ2-6|TRBV24-1|many
TGTGCCACGTCCTCCGGGACGGTCTCTGGGGCCAACGTCCTGACTTTC
CATSSGTVSGANVLTF